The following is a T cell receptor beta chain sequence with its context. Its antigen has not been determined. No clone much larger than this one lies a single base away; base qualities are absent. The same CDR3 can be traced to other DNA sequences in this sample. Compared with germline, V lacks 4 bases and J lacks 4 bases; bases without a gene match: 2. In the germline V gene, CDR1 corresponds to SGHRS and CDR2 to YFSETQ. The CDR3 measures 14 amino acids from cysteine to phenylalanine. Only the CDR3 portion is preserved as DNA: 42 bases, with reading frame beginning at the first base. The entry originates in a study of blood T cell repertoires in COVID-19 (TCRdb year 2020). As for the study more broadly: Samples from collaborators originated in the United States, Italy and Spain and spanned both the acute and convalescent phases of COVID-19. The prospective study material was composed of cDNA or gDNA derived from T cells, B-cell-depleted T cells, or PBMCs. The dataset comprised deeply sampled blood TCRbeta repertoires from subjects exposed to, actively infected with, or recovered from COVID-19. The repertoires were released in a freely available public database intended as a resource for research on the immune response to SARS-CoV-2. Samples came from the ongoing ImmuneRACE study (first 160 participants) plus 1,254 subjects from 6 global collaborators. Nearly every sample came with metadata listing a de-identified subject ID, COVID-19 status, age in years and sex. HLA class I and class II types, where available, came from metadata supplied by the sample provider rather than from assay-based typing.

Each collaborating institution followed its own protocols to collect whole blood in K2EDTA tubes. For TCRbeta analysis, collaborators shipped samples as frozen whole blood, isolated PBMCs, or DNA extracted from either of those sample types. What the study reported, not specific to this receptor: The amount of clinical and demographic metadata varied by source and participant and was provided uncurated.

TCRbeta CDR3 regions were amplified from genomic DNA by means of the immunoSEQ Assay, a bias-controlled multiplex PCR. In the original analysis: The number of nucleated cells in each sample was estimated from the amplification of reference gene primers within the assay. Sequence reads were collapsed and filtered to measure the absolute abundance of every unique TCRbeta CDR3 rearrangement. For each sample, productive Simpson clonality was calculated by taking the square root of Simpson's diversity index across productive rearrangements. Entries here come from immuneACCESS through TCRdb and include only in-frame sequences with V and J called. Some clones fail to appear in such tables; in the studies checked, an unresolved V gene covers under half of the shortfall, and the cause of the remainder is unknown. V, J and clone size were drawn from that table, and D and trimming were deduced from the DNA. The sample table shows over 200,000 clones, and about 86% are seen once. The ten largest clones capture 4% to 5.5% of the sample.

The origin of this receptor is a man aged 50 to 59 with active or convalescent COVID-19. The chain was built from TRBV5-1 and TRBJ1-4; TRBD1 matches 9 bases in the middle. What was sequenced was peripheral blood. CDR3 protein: CASSPGQGNEKLFF. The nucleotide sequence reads TGCGCCAGCAGCCCGGGACAGGGTAATGAAAAACTGTTTTTT.